Following are 2 T cell receptor beta chains from one sample sequenced in a study of cytomegalovirus exposure and HLA in healthy donors (dated by TCRdb to 2016 to 2017). Library preparation used the immunoSEQ multiplex PCR assay. In its TCRdb copy, this immuneACCESS table keeps in-frame sequences only and misses some clones. Where compared with another copy, unresolved V genes explain less than half of these, and the others have no known cause. The sample includes 150,000 to 200,000 clones, with 84% observed a single time. Less than 9% of the sample is held by the ten biggest clonotypes. Sequencing was carried out using PBMCs. The receptors come from a young man in good health and CMV-seropositive.

The chain couples TRBV6-1 to TRBJ2-1, with D uncertain. The germline gives CDR1 MNHNS, CDR2 SASEGT. V was shortened by 2 bases and J by 6 bases, with 5 bases between the two germline ends. CDR3 length: 12 residues. The CDR3 loop reads CASSETSNEQFF. The CDR3 region has the DNA TGTGCCAGCAGTGAAACTTCCAATGAGCAGTTCTTC.

The chain carries TRBV7-2 and TRBJ1-1, with unresolved D. Germline CDR1 reads SGHTA; CDR2 reads FQGNSA. The CDR3 has 13 amino acids. Trimming took 6 bases from V and 1 from J, leaving 9 bases between them. The DNA for the CDR3 is TGTGCCAGCAGTTCCCTTTCGAACACTGAAGCTTTCTTT. Amino acids: CASSSLSNTEAFF.